The 2 T cell receptor beta chains below all came from one sample that was sequenced in a study of blood T cell repertoires in COVID-19. Profiled with immunoSEQ multiplex PCR; TCRdb holds only in-frame clones, not every one. The repertoire holds some 110,000 clones, 85% to 90% seen once, with 4.5% to 5.5% in the top ten. The material sequenced was peripheral blood. Receptors originate from a human donor in a cohort sampled during active COVID-19.

The chain couples TRBV6-6 to TRBJ2-5; D remains ambiguous. CDR1 is MNHNY and CDR2 is SVGAGI in the germline V gene (reference sequence). The ends were cut back, 5 bases at V and 4 bases at J, with 5 bases in the middle. The CDR3 runs to 11 residues. CDR3 residues: CASSPGETQYF. CDR3 DNA sequence: TGTGCCAGCAGTCCGGGAGAGACCCAGTACTTC.

The J gene is TRBJ1-4, the V gene TRBV10-3, with TRBD1 as a possible D gene (5 bases). Germline CDR1 reads ENHRY; CDR2 reads SYGVKD. CDR3 length: 12 amino acids. Deletions cut 8 bases from V and 7 bases from J, with 11 bases between. Written as DNA, the CDR3 is TGTGCCATCGGGGCGGAGCGTGAAAAACTGTTTTTT. This gives the protein CAIGAEREKLFF.